Listed below are T cell receptor beta chains from one sample, sequenced in a study of monozygotic twins with inflammatory bowel disease. TCRdb re-analyzed the 5' RACE reads; it lists each CDR3 protein once, without DNA. The ten top clones account for around 2.3%, within a sample of 420,000 or so distinct CDR3 sequences. The specimen was blood. Receptors originate from a human donor with ulcerative colitis or Crohn's disease, or a healthy co-twin of an affected twin (not recorded which). The CDR3 runs from the conserved cysteine through the conserved F or W. The order of the fields is J gene, V gene, CDR3 protein.

J: TRBJ1-1; V: TRBV20-1; CDR3: CSASRGQDPEAFF
J: TRBJ1-3; V: TRBV6-6; CDR3: CASTLTEIGNTIYF
J: TRBJ2-1; V: TRBV20-1; CDR3: CSARDGSDYNEQFF
J: TRBJ1-1; V: TRBV5-1; CDR3: CASSLAPGKEDTEAFF
J: TRBJ2-5; V: TRBV5-4; CDR3: CASSLVGWETQYF
J: TRBJ2-2; V: TRBV10-3; CDR3: CAISKGAFTGELFF
J: TRBJ2-2; V: TRBV7-3; CDR3: CASSQYTGELFF
J: TRBJ2-7; V: TRBV20-1; CDR3: CSAPFAGSYEQYF
J: TRBJ1-3; V: TRBV4-1; CDR3: CASSHPRGDSSGNTIYF
J: TRBJ1-1; V: TRBV28; CDR3: CASSLVASVPEAFF
J: TRBJ2-1; V: TRBV12-3/TRBV12-4; CDR3: CASRKGTSGRGAQGQQFF
J: TRBJ2-1; V: TRBV20-1; CDR3: CSARPSLGGLPGSSYNEQFF
J: TRBJ2-2; V: TRBV11-3; CDR3: CASTPGTGDTGELFF
J: TRBJ1-3; V: TRBV20-1; CDR3: CSAGDGFAGNTIYF
J: TRBJ2-3; V: TRBV7-9; CDR3: CASRLGGLATDTQYF
J: TRBJ1-3; V: TRBV29-1; CDR3: CSVASVVAGNTIYF
J: TRBJ2-3; V: TRBV5-1; CDR3: CASSLRQDGDTQYF
J: TRBJ2-1; V: TRBV7-2; CDR3: CASTGGRAYNEQFF
J: TRBJ2-7; V: TRBV7-2; CDR3: CASSFGGGYEQYF
J: TRBJ2-2; V: TRBV6-5; CDR3: CASSYLTGELFF
J: TRBJ2-5; V: TRBV10-3; CDR3: CAMGGQGQETQYF
J: TRBJ2-2; V: TRBV5-1; CDR3: CASSLRGPGELFF
J: TRBJ2-3; V: TRBV5-1; CDR3: CASSANSRATDTQYF
J: TRBJ1-1; V: TRBV12-3/TRBV12-4; CDR3: CASSEHGTVNTEAFF
J: TRBJ2-7; V: TRBV6-5; CDR3: CASSLGQAAYEQYF
J: TRBJ1-1; V: TRBV5-1; CDR3: CASSLDRVVNTEAFF
J: TRBJ2-7; V: TRBV29-1; CDR3: CSVGAGSHYEQYF
J: TRBJ2-1; V: TRBV7-2; CDR3: CASTQVHEQFF
J: TRBJ1-2; V: TRBV20-1; CDR3: CSARAPRQRDGYTF
J: TRBJ2-1; V: TRBV3-1; CDR3: CANPGLAGTYNEQFF
J: TRBJ2-1; V: TRBV27; CDR3: CASSFSGRVGNEQFF
J: TRBJ1-6; V: TRBV4-1; CDR3: CASSQKSDRGNSPLHF
J: TRBJ2-1; V: TRBV24-1; CDR3: CATSDLQGGNEQFF
J: TRBJ1-5; V: TRBV2; CDR3: CASSEPPGGGNQPQHF
J: TRBJ1-6; V: TRBV6-5; CDR3: CASSYSISSSYNSPLHF
J: TRBJ1-2; V: TRBV20-1; CDR3: CSAQGGSDYGYTF
J: TRBJ1-5; V: TRBV12-3/TRBV12-4; CDR3: CASRQQGAGNQPQHF
J: TRBJ1-5; V: TRBV20-1; CDR3: CSADNSNQPQHF
J: TRBJ2-7; V: TRBV12-3/TRBV12-4; CDR3: CASSFQGFNEQYF
J: TRBJ2-4; V: TRBV6-4; CDR3: CASSDLRGLAASLAKNIQYF
J: TRBJ2-3; V: TRBV20-1; CDR3: CSALSGREDTQYF
J: TRBJ2-7; V: TRBV20-1; CDR3: CSAPRPLDGYEQYF
J: TRBJ2-6; V: TRBV7-9; CDR3: CANPGVSGANVLTF
J: TRBJ2-5; V: TRBV28; CDR3: CASSWSFGRPRGETQYF
J: TRBJ2-2; V: TRBV30; CDR3: CAWSGDIHGELFF